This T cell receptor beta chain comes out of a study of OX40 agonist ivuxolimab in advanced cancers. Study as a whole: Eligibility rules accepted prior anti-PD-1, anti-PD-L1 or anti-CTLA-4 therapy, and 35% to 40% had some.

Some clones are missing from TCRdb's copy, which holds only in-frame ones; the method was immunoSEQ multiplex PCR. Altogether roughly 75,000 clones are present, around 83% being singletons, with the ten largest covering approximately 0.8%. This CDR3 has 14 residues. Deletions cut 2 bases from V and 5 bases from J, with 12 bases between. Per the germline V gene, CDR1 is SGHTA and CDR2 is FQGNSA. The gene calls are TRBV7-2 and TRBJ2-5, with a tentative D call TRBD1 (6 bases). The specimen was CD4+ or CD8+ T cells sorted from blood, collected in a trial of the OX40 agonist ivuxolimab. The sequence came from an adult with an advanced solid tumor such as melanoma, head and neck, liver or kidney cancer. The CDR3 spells CASSLSGQGETQYF. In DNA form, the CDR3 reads TGTGCCAGCAGCTTAAGTGGGCAGGGGGAGACCCAGTACTTC.